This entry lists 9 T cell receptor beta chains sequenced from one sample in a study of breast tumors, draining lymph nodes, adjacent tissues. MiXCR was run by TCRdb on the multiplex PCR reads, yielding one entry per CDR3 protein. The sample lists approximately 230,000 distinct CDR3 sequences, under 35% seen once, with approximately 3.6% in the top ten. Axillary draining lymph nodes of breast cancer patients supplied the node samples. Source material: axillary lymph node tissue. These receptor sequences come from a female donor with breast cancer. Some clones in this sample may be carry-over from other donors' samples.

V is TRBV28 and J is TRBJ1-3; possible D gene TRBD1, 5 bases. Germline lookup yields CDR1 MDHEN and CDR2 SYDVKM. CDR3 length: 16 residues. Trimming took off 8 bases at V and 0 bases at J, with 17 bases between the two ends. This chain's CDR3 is CASGGNWGRSGNTIYF. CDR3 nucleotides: TGTGCCAGCGGGGGGAATTGGGGACGCTCTGGAAACACCATATATTTT.

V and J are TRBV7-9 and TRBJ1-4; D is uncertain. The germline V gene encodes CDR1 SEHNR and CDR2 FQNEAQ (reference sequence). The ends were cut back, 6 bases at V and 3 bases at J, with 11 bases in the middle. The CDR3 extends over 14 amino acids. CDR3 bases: TGTGCCAGCAGAATAGTGGCGGCTAATGAAAAACTGTTTTTT. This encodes CASRIVAANEKLFF.

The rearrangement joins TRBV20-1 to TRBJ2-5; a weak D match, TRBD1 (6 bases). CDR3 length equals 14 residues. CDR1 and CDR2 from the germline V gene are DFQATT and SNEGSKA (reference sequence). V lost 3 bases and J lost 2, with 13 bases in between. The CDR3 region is CSASPAGDQETQYF. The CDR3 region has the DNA TGCAGTGCTAGTCCTGCAGGGGATCAAGAGACCCAGTACTTC.

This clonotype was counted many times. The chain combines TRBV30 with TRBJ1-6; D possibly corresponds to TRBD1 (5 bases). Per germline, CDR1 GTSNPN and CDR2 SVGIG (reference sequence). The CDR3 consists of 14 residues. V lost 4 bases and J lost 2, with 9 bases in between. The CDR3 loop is CAWTGRAYNSPLHF. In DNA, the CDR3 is TGTGCCTGGACGGGACGAGCCTATAATTCACCCCTCCACTTT. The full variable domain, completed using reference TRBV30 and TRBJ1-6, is SQTIHQWPATLVQPVGSPLSLECTVEGTSNPNLYWYRQAAGRGLQLLFYSVGIGQISSEVPQNLSASRPQDRQFILSSKKLLLSDSGFYLCAWTGRAYNSPLHFGNGTRLTVT.

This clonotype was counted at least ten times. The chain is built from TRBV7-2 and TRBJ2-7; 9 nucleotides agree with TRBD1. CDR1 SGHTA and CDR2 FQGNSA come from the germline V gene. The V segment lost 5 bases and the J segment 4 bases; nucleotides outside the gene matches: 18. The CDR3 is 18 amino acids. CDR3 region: CASSRFGSQGAGVYEQYF. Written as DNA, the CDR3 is TGTGCCAGCAGCCGATTTGGGTCACAGGGGGCAGGGGTTTACGAGCAGTACTTC.

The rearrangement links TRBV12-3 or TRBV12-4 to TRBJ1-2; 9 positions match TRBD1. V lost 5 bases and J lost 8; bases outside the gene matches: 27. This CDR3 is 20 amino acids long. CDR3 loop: CASSPRTGVLNEQPDLGYTF. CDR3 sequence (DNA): TGTGCCAGCAGTCCCAGGACAGGGGTCCTCAATGAGCAGCCCGACCTGGGCTACACCTTC.

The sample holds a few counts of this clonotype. CDR3 coding DNA: TGTGCCAGCAGCTTAGGAGAGGGGACTGAAGCTTTCTTT. This gives the protein CASSLGEGTEAFF. This chain joins TRBV7-6 and TRBJ1-1, with D possibly being TRBD1 (5 bases). Deletions cut 1 base from V and 5 bases from J, with 8 bases between. Germline CDR1 and CDR2: SGHVS and FNYEAQ. CDR3 length equals 13 residues.

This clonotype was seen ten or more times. CDR3 sequence reads: CASRTTGTVLPDTQYF. For the CDR3, the DNA is TGTGCCAGCAGGACCACCGGGACAGTACTACCAGATACGCAGTATTTT. V and J are TRBV6-6 and TRBJ2-3, with 7 bases matching TRBD1. The CDR3 has 16 amino acids. The germline gives CDR1 MNHNY, CDR2 SVGAGI (reference sequence). V lost 6 bases to trimming and J lost 4 bases; unmatched junction nucleotides: 13.

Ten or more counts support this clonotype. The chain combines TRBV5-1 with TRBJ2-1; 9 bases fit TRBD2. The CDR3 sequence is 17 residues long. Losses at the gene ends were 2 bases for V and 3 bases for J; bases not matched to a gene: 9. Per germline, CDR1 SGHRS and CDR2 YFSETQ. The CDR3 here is CASSLVPSGDYYNEQFF. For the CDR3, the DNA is TGCGCCAGCAGCTTAGTGCCTAGCGGGGACTACTACAATGAGCAGTTCTTC.